The present entry profiles one TCR beta chain with its context. A single count supports this clone. Its antigen remains undetermined. No much larger clonotype is one base removed from it; base qualities were not supplied. This entry is derived from a study of blood T cell repertoires in COVID-19 (dated by TCRdb to about 2020). About the investigation overall: The collaborator samples originated in the United States, Italy and Spain and spanned the acute and convalescent phases of COVID-19. The material from the prospective study consisted of cDNA or gDNA derived from T cells, B-cell-depleted T cells, or PBMCs. The dataset comprised deeply sampled blood TCRbeta repertoires from subjects exposed to, actively infected with, or recovered from COVID-19. The repertoires were made available in a free public database intended to serve as a resource for research on the immune response to SARS-CoV-2. The samples were drawn from the first 160 participants of the ongoing ImmuneRACE study and from some 1,300 subjects provided by 6 global collaborators. Sample metadata almost always included a de-identified subject ID, COVID-19 status, age in years and sex. HLA class I and class II types, where available, came from metadata supplied by the sample provider rather than from assay-based typing. Broad study findings and their caveats: The amount of clinical and demographic metadata varied by source and participant and was provided uncurated.

The junction shows trimming of 5 bases on V and 4 bases on J, plus 14 bases between the germline ends. Via the germline V gene, CDR1 is SGHTA and CDR2 FQGTGA. The CDR3 measures 14 amino acids from cysteine to phenylalanine. The read is trimmed to its CDR3 DNA, 42 bases read in frame from base 1. Whole blood was collected in K2EDTA tubes by collaborating institutions according to the institutions' own protocols. For TCRbeta analysis, collaborator samples were shipped as frozen whole blood, as isolated PBMCs, or as DNA extracted from either sample type. TCRbeta CDR3 regions were amplified from genomic DNA using the immunoSEQ Assay, a bias-controlled multiplex PCR. The original pipeline was this. The number of nucleated cells in each sample was estimated by amplification of reference gene primers within the assay. To quantify the absolute abundance of each unique TCRbeta CDR3 rearrangement, sequence reads were collapsed and filtered. For each sample, productive Simpson clonality was calculated by taking the square root of Simpson's diversity index across productive rearrangements. TCRdb mirrors the immuneACCESS table, restricted to in-frame sequences. Some clones are absent from its copies; in checked studies, under half trace to an unresolved V gene, and the reason for the others is unknown. V, J and clone size are those of that table, while D and trimming were read from the DNA. Counted in this sample were about 200,000 clones; about 85% of them appeared once. 4.5% to 5% of the sample is held by the ten biggest clonotypes.

This TCR came from a woman of 80 years or more with acute or convalescent COVID-19. The chain employs TRBV7-3 and TRBJ1-2; TRBD1 might be the D gene, on 6 matching bases. Sequencing was done on a sample of peripheral blood. The sequenced DNA: TGTGCCAGCAGCAAAACGGGGGGCGGCTATGGCTACACCTTC. Its amino acids are CASSKTGGGYGYTF.